This T cell receptor (beta chain) originates from a study of blood T cell repertoires in COVID-19. Only in-frame clones appear in the TCRdb table, and some are missing; sequencing was by immunoSEQ multiplex PCR. This table has around 100,000 clones, about 89% appearing once. Germline V gene data show CDR1 as SGHRS and CDR2 as YFSETQ. The CDR3 contains 17 residues. The V gene lost 4 bases and the J gene lost 4 bases, with 23 bases spanning the gap. This sequence was found in a human donor in a cohort sampled during active COVID-19. This chain joins TRBV5-1 and TRBJ1-1; a weak D match, TRBD1 (5 bases). Sequenced sample: peripheral blood. The CDR3 region is CASSLSGRPGSGTEAFF. The CDR3 region has the DNA TGCGCCAGCAGCCTTTCGGGCAGGCCAGGGTCGGGCACTGAAGCTTTCTTT.